Below are 26 T cell receptor beta chains sequenced from a single sample in a study of blood T cell repertoires in COVID-19. TCRdb keeps only in-frame clones here, not all; method: immunoSEQ multiplex PCR. The top ten clones hold 0.8% to 0.9% of a sample with some 400,000 clones, about 89% of them seen once. The material sequenced was PBMCs or T cells enriched from blood (not recorded which). The receptor source for this set is a woman between 40 and 50 years old who had been exposed to COVID-19.

In its sample, this clone was seen once. This chain links TRBV5-1 with TRBJ2-7; 8 bases fit TRBD1. Germline lookup yields CDR1 SGHRS and CDR2 YFSETQ. This CDR3 has 14 amino acids. V trimming: 0 bases; J trimming: 5 bases; junction bases outside the gene matches: 4. CDR3 sequence reads: CASSLAGGANEQYF. CDR3 DNA: TGCGCCAGCAGCTTGGCAGGGGGCGCTAACGAGCAGTACTTC.

The chain couples TRBV24-1 to TRBJ2-1; a possible D gene is TRBD2 (5 bases). This CDR3 contains 14 residues. V gave up 4 bases and J gave up 9 bases, with 15 bases separating them. Germline lookup yields CDR1 KGHDR and CDR2 SFDVKD. The CDR3 DNA reads TGTGCCACCAGTGAACCCCTCGTAGGAGGTGAGCAGTTCTTC. This encodes CATSEPLVGGEQFF.

This clone was counted only a few times. V usage is TRBV5-6 and J usage is TRBJ1-4; tentatively, D is TRBD1 (5 bases). Between the trimmed V and J ends, which lost 4 bases and 6 bases, there was a span of 16 bases. Germline CDR1 SGHDT, CDR2 YYEEEE. The CDR3 consists of 15 residues. The CDR3 here is CASSAYGGPHEKLFF. As DNA, the CDR3 is TGTGCCAGCAGCGCTTACGGGGGACCCCATGAAAAACTGTTTTTT.

This chain links TRBV10-3 with TRBJ2-7; D ambiguous. Germline CDR1 ENHRY, CDR2 SYGVKD. The CDR3 extends over 11 amino acids. The V end was cut by 5 bases, the J end by 6 bases, with 8 bases between. CDR3 DNA: TGTGCCATCAGTAGTGGCGGCGAGCAGTACTTC. As protein: CAISSGGEQYF.

This clone was observed a few times. The chain has TRBV12-3 or TRBV12-4 and TRBJ1-2; 8 positions agree with TRBD1. The CDR3 totals 13 residues. J was trimmed by 2 bases and V by 5 bases; bases with no gene match: 1. The CDR3 sequence is CASSRTGNYGYTF. The CDR3 DNA reads as TGTGCCAGCAGTCGGACAGGGAACTATGGCTACACCTTC.

The chain uses TRBV6-5 and TRBJ1-2; D is uncertain. CDR1 and CDR2 from the germline V gene are MNHEY and SVGAGI. Trimming removed 0 bases at V and 3 bases at J, with 14 bases between. This CDR3 has 16 residues. CDR3 in amino acids: CASSYSGGLGDYGYTF. The CDR3 DNA reads as TGTGCCAGCAGTTACTCGGGAGGGTTGGGTGACTATGGCTACACCTTC.

This clone has only a few counts. The genes are TRBV7-9 and TRBJ2-1, with TRBD1 as a possible D gene (6 bases). CDR1 is SEHNR and CDR2 is FQNEAQ in the germline V gene (reference sequence). V was clipped by 4 bases and J by 5 bases, with 12 bases between them. The CDR3 length is 14 residues. CDR3: CASSSYGQNNEQFF. CDR3 sequence (DNA): TGTGCCAGCAGCTCGTATGGACAGAACAATGAGCAGTTCTTC.

The chain joins TRBV6-5 to TRBJ1-2; 9 bases line up with TRBD1. Trimming took 8 bases from V and 0 from J; bases not matched to a gene: 1. The CDR3 consists of 13 residues. Germline assignment: CDR1 MNHEY and CDR2 SVGAGI. The CDR3 sequence: CASGQGPNYGYTF. In DNA form, the CDR3 reads TGTGCCAGCGGACAGGGGCCTAACTATGGCTACACCTTC.

CDR3 protein: CASSLIQGYEQYF. CDR3 DNA sequence: TGTGCCAGCAGCCTCATCCAGGGCTACGAGCAGTACTTC. The gene calls are TRBV2 and TRBJ2-7, with D perhaps TRBD1 (5 bases). Germline CDR1 SNHLY, CDR2 FYNNEI. The CDR3 sequence is 13 residues long. The ends were cut back, 6 bases at V and 3 bases at J, with 12 bases in the middle.

The rearrangement links TRBV19 to TRBJ1-5; 8 positions match TRBD1. This CDR3 is built from 16 residues. After removal of 3 bases from V and 1 base from J, the junction contained 5 bases not matched to a gene. The germline V gene encodes CDR1 LNHDA and CDR2 SQIVND (reference sequence). The CDR3 loop reads CASSMIQGASNQPQHF. Written as DNA, the CDR3 is TGTGCCAGTAGTATGATCCAGGGGGCGAGCAATCAGCCCCAGCATTTT.

This chain uses TRBV19 with TRBJ2-1; the D gene is possibly TRBD2 (7 bases). This CDR3 contains 12 residues. Between the trimmed V and J ends, which lost 6 bases and 13 bases, there was a span of 16 bases. Germline CDR1 LNHDA, CDR2 SQIVND (reference sequence). The CDR3 coding sequence is TGTGCCAGTAGCGCGCTGGGGGGGCCCCAGTTCTTC. Translated: CASSALGGPQFF.

Regarding this clone: A read error may account for a junction end that differs from germline. The chain is built from TRBV12-3 or TRBV12-4 and TRBJ2-1; 8 bases map to TRBD1. This CDR3 comprises 13 residues. CDR3 sequence: CASSLTGATPAIF. The CDR3, as DNA: TGTGCCAGCTCCCTGACAGGGGCCACCCCGGCTATCTTC.

The count of this clone is one. The genes are TRBV11-2 and TRBJ1-3; no reliable D call. This CDR3 is built from 14 residues. V dropped 2 bases and J dropped 4 bases, with 9 bases sitting between them. CDR1 and CDR2 (germline): SGHAT, FQNNGV. Written as DNA, the CDR3 is TGTGCCAGCAGCTTAACTACTAGCGGAAACACCATATATTTT. Encoded protein: CASSLTTSGNTIYF.

This sequence joins TRBV28 and TRBJ1-4; TRBD1 is a possible D gene (6 bases). The CDR3 covers 16 residues. CDR1 and CDR2 (germline): MDHEN, SYDVKM. V gave up 5 bases and J gave up 4 bases, with 17 bases separating them. CDR3 amino acids: CASSTPGQTFNEKLFF. DNA of the CDR3: TGTGCCAGCAGTACCCCTGGACAGACTTTTAATGAAAAACTGTTTTTT. Full variable domain (remainder filled in from reference TRBV28 and TRBJ1-4): DVKVTQSSRYLVKRTGEKVFLECVQDMDHENMFWYRQDPGLGLRLIYFSYDVKMKEKGDIPEGYSVSREKKERFSLILESASTNQTSMYLCASSTPGQTFNEKLFFGSGTQLSVL.

CDR3 sequence (DNA): TGTGCCATCAGTGATTTAGGGGGCACTGAAGCTTTCTTT. As protein: CAISDLGGTEAFF. The chain carries TRBV10-3 and TRBJ1-1, with D perhaps TRBD1 (6 bases). Germline V lookup: CDR1 ENHRY, CDR2 SYGVKD. The V gene lost 3 bases and the J gene lost 4 bases, with 9 bases spanning the gap. CDR3 size: 13 residues.

This chain connects TRBV29-1 to TRBJ1-1; 8 positions agree with TRBD1. Per germline, CDR1 SQVTM and CDR2 ANQGSEA. The CDR3 length is 12 residues. V was pared by 7 bases and J by 5 bases, with 6 bases of the junction left unmatched. CDR3 coding DNA: TGCAGCGCTGACAGGGGCCGTACTGAAGCTTTCTTT. This gives the protein CSADRGRTEAFF.

This chain joins TRBV4-1 and TRBJ1-2; TRBD1 might be the D (5 bases). From germline, CDR1 is MGHRA and CDR2 YSYEKL. V lost 1 base and J 1 base, leaving 13 bases between the germline ends. The length of the CDR3 is 16 residues. CDR3 in DNA: TGCGCCAGCAGCCAAGCCCCATCGCAGGGTAACTATGGCTACACCTTC. The encoded protein is CASSQAPSQGNYGYTF.

The chain joins TRBV4-1 to TRBJ1-3; 7 bases align to TRBD1. The germline CDR1 and CDR2 sequences are MGHRA and YSYEKL. The length of the CDR3 is 15 residues. J gave up 1 base and V 4 bases, and 4 bases lay outside the gene matches. The CDR3 loop reads CASSPVRGSGNTIYF. CDR3 coding DNA: TGCGCCAGCAGCCCCGTCAGGGGGTCTGGAAACACCATATATTTT.

This clone has just a few counts. The chain couples TRBV11-3 to TRBJ1-1, with a weak D call TRBD1 (6 bases). The V and J ends lost 7 bases and 0 bases respectively, with 18 bases between them. CDR1 SGHNT and CDR2 YENEEA come from the germline V gene. The CDR3 is 16 residues long. CDR3 sequence: CASNRGAGVMNTEAFF. The CDR3 DNA sequence: TGTGCCAGCAACCGGGGGGCGGGAGTTATGAACACTGAAGCTTTCTTT.

This clone has more than one count but fewer than ten. V and J are TRBV7-2 and TRBJ2-2; 9 bases align to TRBD1. The V segment lost 5 bases and the J segment 6 bases; nucleotides outside the gene matches: 4. Per germline, CDR1 SGHTA and CDR2 FQGNSA. This CDR3 has 14 residues. The CDR3 is CASSPWTGAGELFF. The CDR3 bases are TGTGCCAGCAGCCCATGGACAGGGGCCGGGGAGCTGTTTTTT.

The chain employs TRBV6-4 and TRBJ2-1, with 10 positions matching TRBD2. Trimming at V came to 4 bases and at J to 7 bases, leaving 10 bases not matched to a gene. The V gene's germline CDR1 is MRHNA and CDR2 SNTAGT. The CDR3 is 16 residues long. Here the CDR3 reads CASSVYSGLAKNEQFF. Written as DNA, the CDR3 is TGTGCCAGCAGTGTGTACTCGGGACTAGCGAAGAATGAGCAGTTCTTC.

This clone was observed a single time. V usage is TRBV28 and J usage is TRBJ2-7; unclear D gene. The CDR3 loop spans 14 amino acids. Germline V gene lookup returns CDR1 MDHEN and CDR2 SYDVKM. V dropped 5 bases and J dropped 1 base, with 12 bases sitting between them. CDR3 in DNA: TGTGCCAGCAGTGTACAGCCAGTATCCTACGAGCAGTACTTC. Residues: CASSVQPVSYEQYF.

This clone was recorded a few times. The chain uses TRBV18 and TRBJ1-6; D remains ambiguous. In germline, CDR1 is KGHSH, CDR2 LQKENI. This CDR3 has 13 residues. V gave up 0 bases and J gave up 9 bases, with 6 bases separating them. The CDR3 DNA reads TGTGCCAGCTCACCACCCTTGAGTTCACCCCTCCACTTT. The encoded protein is CASSPPLSSPLHF. The full variable domain, its missing parts supplied by reference TRBV18 and TRBJ1-6, is NAGVMQNPRHLVRRRGQEARLRCSPMKGHSHVYWYRQLPEEGLKFMVYLQKENIIDESGMPKERFSAEFPKEGPSILRIQQVVRGDSAAYFCASSPPLSSPLHFGNGTRLTVT.

The chain joins TRBV11-1 to TRBJ1-2, with 7 bases aligning to TRBD1. The germline CDR1 and CDR2 sequences are SGHAT and FQDESV (reference sequence). The CDR3 sequence is 15 residues long. Trimming removed 5 bases from V and 8 bases from J; junction bases left unmatched: 14. As DNA, the CDR3 is TGTGCCAGCAGCCCCCGTGTGAGGGGGCAAAAAGGCTACACCTTC. Its translation: CASSPRVRGQKGYTF. The full variable domain, in which reference TRBV11-1 and TRBJ1-2 provide the parts outside the CDR3, is EAEVAQSPRYKITEKSQAVAFWCDPISGHATLYWYRQILGQGPELLVQFQDESVVDDSQLPKDRFSAERLKGVDSTLKIQPAELGDSAMYLCASSPRVRGQKGYTFGSGTRLTVV.

V usage is TRBV7-2 and J usage is TRBJ2-3; the match to TRBD1 covers 7 bases. CDR3 size: 17 residues. Germline V lookup: CDR1 SGHTA, CDR2 FQGNSA. The J segment lost 2 bases and the V segment lost 5 bases, leaving 13 bases of the junction unmatched. As DNA, the CDR3 is TGTGCCAGCAGCCAATCCAAGGGGGCGGCGTACACAGATACGCAGTATTTT. Its translation is CASSQSKGAAYTDTQYF.

The chain recombines TRBV27 with TRBJ1-6; D is unresolved. Germline V gene lookup returns CDR1 MNHEY and CDR2 SMNVEV (reference sequence). The CDR3 runs 17 residues. V was shortened by 2 bases and J by 7 bases, with 18 bases between the two germline ends. The chain's CDR3 is CASSLRVTGSRNSPLHF. CDR3 in DNA: TGTGCCAGCAGTTTAAGGGTAACGGGGTCTCGGAATTCACCCCTCCACTTT.